One and the same sample provided the 25 T cell receptor beta chains below, sequenced in a study of cytomegalovirus exposure and HLA in healthy donors. In the PCR, 60 Vbeta and 13 Jbeta primers were used. The table came from immunoSEQ multiplex PCR; TCRdb's copy has only in-frame clones and leaves some out. The repertoire includes some 130,000 clones, around 74% of them detected once, and approximately 7.8% sits in the top ten. The sample comprised PBMCs. The receptors come from a male donor in good health and CMV-seronegative.

The chain uses TRBV27 and TRBJ2-6; D remains ambiguous. The CDR3 consists of 13 residues. Germline V lookup: CDR1 MNHEY, CDR2 SMNVEV (reference sequence). The DNA of the CDR3 is TGTGCTACATGCCGTTCTGGGGCCAACGTCCTGACTTTC. Protein sequence: CATCRSGANVLTF.

The count of this clone is one. The CDR3 here is CASSLAGQVTEAFF. The DNA of the CDR3 is TGTGCCAGCAGTCTCGCCGGACAGGTTACTGAAGCTTTCTTT. This rearrangement joins TRBV27 to TRBJ1-1, with 7 nucleotides matching TRBD1. CDR3 length: 14 amino acids. The germline CDR1 and CDR2 sequences are MNHEY and SMNVEV (reference sequence). J gave up 5 bases and V 5 bases, and 8 bases lay outside the gene matches.

Worth noting for this clone: The sample has other DNA sequences that encode this CDR3 too. The chain's CDR3 is CASSLVTTGGHGYTF. CDR3 nucleotide sequence: TGTGCCAGCAGCTTAGTTACTACGGGGGGCCATGGCTACACCTTC. The V call is TRBV7-6, the J call TRBJ1-2; a possible D gene is TRBD1 (6 bases). Looked up from germline, CDR1 is SGHVS and CDR2 is FNYEAQ. CDR3 length: 15 amino acids. V lost 1 base, J lost 6 bases, and 15 bases lay in between.

The chain joins TRBV18 to TRBJ2-1; possibly TRBD2 for D (5 bases). The CDR3 runs 14 residues. Germline CDR1 reads KGHSH; CDR2 reads LQKENI. With 4 bases removed from V and 4 bases from J, the gap between germline ends came to 11 bases. The CDR3 sequence is CASSLKAGYNEQFF. DNA for the CDR3: TGTGCCAGCTCACTTAAGGCGGGTTACAATGAGCAGTTCTTC.

The table lists this clone with a few counts. The chain is built from TRBV28 and TRBJ1-1; no clear D gene. Trimming removed 1 base from V and 6 bases from J, with 6 bases in between. This CDR3 contains 12 residues. The germline CDR1 and CDR2 sequences are MDHEN and SYDVKM. The CDR3 coding sequence is TGTGCCAGCAGTTTATCCACTCCTGAAGCTTTCTTT. Its protein is CASSLSTPEAFF. The full variable domain, completed using reference TRBV28 and TRBJ1-1, is DVKVTQSSRYLVKRTGEKVFLECVQDMDHENMFWYRQDPGLGLRLIYFSYDVKMKEKGDIPEGYSVSREKKERFSLILESASTNQTSMYLCASSLSTPEAFFGQGTRLTVV.

This clone has a single count. V usage is TRBV5-1 and J usage is TRBJ1-1; the match to TRBD1 covers 7 bases. CDR1 is SGHRS, CDR2 YFSETQ, per germline. CDR3 size: 14 residues. Trimming at V came to 2 bases and at J to 11 bases, leaving 12 bases not matched to a gene. The CDR3 sequence is CASSLKGATTEAFF. The CDR3 region has the DNA TGCGCCAGCAGCTTAAAGGGGGCTACGACAGAGGCTTTCTTT. The full variable domain, with the rest looked up from reference TRBV5-1 and TRBJ1-1, is KAGVTQTPRYLIKTRGQQVTLSCSPISGHRSVSWYQQTPGQGLQFLFEYFSETQRNKGNFPGRFSGRQFSNSRSEMNVSTLELGDSALYLCASSLKGATTEAFFGQGTRLTVV.

This clone showed up just a few times. The chain couples TRBV5-4 to TRBJ2-5; 7 bases match TRBD1. The J segment lost 1 base and the V segment lost 4 bases, leaving 7 bases of the junction unmatched. Germline CDR1 reads SGHNT; CDR2 reads YYREEE (reference sequence). There are 15 residues in the CDR3. CDR3 bases: TGTGCCAGCAGCCCTTCGACAGGGATCCAAGAGACCCAGTACTTC. Its translation is CASSPSTGIQETQYF.

The chain is built from TRBV18 and TRBJ2-5; no definite D call. The CDR3 consists of 16 residues. The germline CDR1 and CDR2 sequences are KGHSH and LQKENI. Trimming pared 1 base from V and 1 base from J, leaving 13 bases between. CDR3 sequence: CASSPLPTQAQETQYF. DNA of the CDR3: TGTGCCAGCTCACCACTACCTACCCAAGCCCAAGAGACCCAGTACTTC.

The genes are TRBV7-2 and TRBJ1-2; D is perhaps TRBD1 (5 bases). Deletions cut 3 bases from V and 14 bases from J, with 31 bases between. This CDR3 has 17 amino acids. CDR1 and CDR2 (germline): SGHTA, FQGNSA. The CDR3 DNA reads as TGTGCCAGCAGCTTCGAGAGAAAAACAGGAGAAGCCTGGGGCCAGACCTTC. Translated, it gives CASSFERKTGEAWGQTF.

This chain joins TRBV7-9 and TRBJ2-3; 11 bases line up with TRBD1. Trimming cost V 8 bases and J 9 bases; bases outside gene matches: 10. Per the germline V gene, CDR1 is SEHNR and CDR2 is FQNEAQ (reference sequence). The length of the CDR3 is 14 residues. CDR3 loop: CASGRDRGTYTQYF. For the CDR3, the DNA is TGTGCCAGCGGCCGGGACAGGGGGACTTACACGCAGTATTTT.

The chain is built from TRBV9 and TRBJ2-2; 14 bases agree with TRBD2. With V trimmed by 0 bases and J by 0 bases, 10 bases remained unmatched. CDR1 and CDR2 from the germline V gene are SGDLS and YYNGEE. CDR3 length: 21 residues. CDR3 in amino acids: CASSVGRWGLAGDANTGELFF. In DNA form, the CDR3 reads TGTGCCAGCAGCGTAGGGCGATGGGGACTAGCGGGAGATGCGAACACCGGGGAGCTGTTTTTT.

This sequence joins TRBV18 and TRBJ2-7; TRBD1 matches at 8 bases. The junction had 9 bases not matched to a gene; V was cut back by 6 bases and J by 5 bases. The length of the CDR3 is 14 residues. Germline V gene data show CDR1 as KGHSH and CDR2 as LQKENI. DNA for the CDR3: TGTGCCAGCTCCCCCCTGGACAGGGTGAACGAGCAGTACTTC. It encodes CASSPLDRVNEQYF.

V gene TRBV4-1 combines with J gene TRBJ2-3; tentative D call: TRBD1 (6 bases). The CDR3 runs 17 residues. Germline V gene data show CDR1 as MGHRA and CDR2 as YSYEKL. Trimming left V 0 bases short and J 4 bases short, with 17 bases between. The CDR3 DNA sequence: TGCGCCAGCAGCCAAGATCTCCTACAGGGATCTTCAGATACGCAGTATTTT. Amino acids: CASSQDLLQGSSDTQYF.

On this clone: One end of the junction varies from germline; a read error may be responsible. This chain uses TRBV4-3 with TRBJ1-2; a weak D match, TRBD1 (6 bases). CDR3 length equals 18 residues. Germline V lookup: CDR1 LGHNA, CDR2 YSLEER. The CDR3 protein is CASSQALGGARVFYGYAF. In DNA form, the CDR3 reads TGCGCCAGCAGCCAAGCGCTCGGGGGGGCGCGTGTTTTCTATGGCTACGCCTTC.

The V gene is TRBV10-3, the J gene TRBJ2-2; 9 bases align to TRBD1. The CDR3 consists of 15 residues. Trimming took 2 bases from V and 7 from J; bases not matched to a gene: 5. The germline gives CDR1 ENHRY, CDR2 SYGVKD. Written as DNA, the CDR3 is TGTGCCATCAGTGAGAAGGGACAGGGAGTCGGGGAGCTGTTTTTT. Translated: CAISEKGQGVGELFF.

The V and J genes are TRBV11-3 and TRBJ2-3; 9 bases line up with TRBD2. After removal of 1 base from V and 2 bases from J, the junction contained 4 bases not matched to a gene. Germline V gene data show CDR1 as SGHNT and CDR2 as YENEEA. CDR3 length: 16 residues. The chain's CDR3 is CASSLGASGNTDTQYF. The CDR3 DNA follows: TGTGCCAGCAGCTTAGGGGCTAGCGGGAACACAGATACGCAGTATTTT.

This clone came up a few times. The V and J genes are TRBV28 and TRBJ1-3, with 12 bases aligning to TRBD1. Trimming took 1 base from V and 6 from J; bases not matched to a gene: 4. Germline lookup yields CDR1 MDHEN and CDR2 SYDVKM. The CDR3 loop spans 16 amino acids. This CDR3 is CASSLSGTGGKNTIYF. The CDR3, as DNA: TGTGCCAGCAGTTTATCTGGGACAGGGGGCAAAAACACCATATATTTT.

This clone was seen a handful of times. The chain recombines TRBV2 with TRBJ1-1; D possibly corresponds to TRBD1 (5 bases). V was clipped by 6 bases and J by 1 base, with 12 bases between them. In germline, CDR1 is SNHLY, CDR2 FYNNEI. This CDR3 contains 14 residues. Here the CDR3 reads CASRVSQGNTEAFF. In DNA form, the CDR3 reads TGTGCCAGCAGAGTTTCTCAGGGGAACACTGAAGCTTTCTTT.

The J gene is TRBJ1-1, the V gene TRBV28, with TRBD1 identical over 8 bases. The ends lost 5 bases at V and 2 bases at J; junction bases unmatched: 7. CDR1 MDHEN and CDR2 SYDVKM come from the germline V gene. The CDR3 sequence is 15 residues long. In DNA form, the CDR3 reads TGTGCCAGCAGTCCCGACAGGGGCGTAAACACTGAAGCTTTCTTT. It translates to CASSPDRGVNTEAFF.

The chain has TRBV28 and TRBJ2-7, with D possibly being TRBD2 (5 bases). V was clipped by 7 bases and J by 0 bases, with 13 bases between them. Germline V gene data show CDR1 as MDHEN and CDR2 as SYDVKM. This CDR3 is built from 14 residues. CDR3 nucleotide sequence: TGTGCCAGCACCTACTCGGGGAGCTCCTACGAGCAGTACTTC. Translating it yields CASTYSGSSYEQYF.

The chain recombines TRBV27 with TRBJ2-7; TRBD2 aligns across 8 bases. This CDR3 is built from 14 residues. Trimming took 3 bases from V and 3 from J; bases not matched to a gene: 4. Germline V gene lookup returns CDR1 MNHEY and CDR2 SMNVEV (reference sequence). CDR3 loop: CASSFGTSGYEQYF. CDR3 nucleotide sequence: TGTGCCAGCAGTTTCGGGACTAGTGGCTACGAGCAGTACTTC.

The chain has TRBV19 and TRBJ1-2; a possible D gene is TRBD1 (5 bases). Germline V gives CDR1 LNHDA, CDR2 SQIVND (reference sequence). The CDR3 is 14 residues long. V lost 0 bases and J lost 4, with 9 bases in between. CDR3 protein: CASSIDRQIYGYTF. Written as DNA, the CDR3 is TGTGCCAGTAGTATAGACCGACAGATCTATGGCTACACCTTC.

V usage is TRBV4-1 and J usage is TRBJ2-2; D remains ambiguous. V was pared by 0 bases and J by 8 bases, with 4 bases between. Germline V gene sequence: CDR1 MGHRA, CDR2 YSYEKL. The CDR3 extends over 12 amino acids. The CDR3 sequence: CASSQDSGELFF. Written as DNA, the CDR3 is TGCGCCAGCAGCCAAGACTCGGGGGAGCTGTTTTTT.

The gene calls are TRBV7-9 and TRBJ2-2, with D possibly matching TRBD1 (6 bases). Per germline, CDR1 SEHNR and CDR2 FQNEAQ (reference sequence). V was cut by 5 bases and J by 1 base, with 11 bases left in between. This CDR3 spans 15 amino acids. The CDR3 sequence: CASSQDRQNTGELFF. The CDR3 DNA reads as TGTGCCAGCAGCCAGGACAGACAGAACACCGGGGAGCTGTTTTTT.

J is TRBJ2-7 and V is TRBV13, with 7 bases fitting TRBD1. Per the germline V gene, CDR1 is PRHDT and CDR2 is FYEKMQ (reference sequence). V gave up 5 bases and J gave up 1 base; unmatched junction bases: 8. This CDR3 is 15 amino acids long. As DNA, the CDR3 is TGTGCCAGCAGCCCCGGGACAGTTAGATCCTACGAGCAGTACTTC. Translating it yields CASSPGTVRSYEQYF.